These 28 T cell receptor beta chains share one sample of origin, sequenced in a study of blood T cell repertoires in COVID-19. Profiling relied on immunoSEQ multiplex PCR, and the TCRdb table lists in-frame clones only, not all of them. The sample has 90,000 or so clones; 89% are singletons. The specimen sequenced was peripheral blood. These receptors came from a woman older than 75 with active COVID-19.

The V and J genes are TRBV5-1 and TRBJ2-3; maybe TRBD2 (6 bases). The CDR3 contains 16 residues. Trimming left V 4 bases short and J 2 bases short, with 17 bases between. In germline, CDR1 is SGHRS, CDR2 YFSETQ. This CDR3 reads CASSVRAGRPTDTQYF. The DNA of the CDR3 is TGCGCCAGCAGCGTCCGGGCGGGGAGGCCCACAGATACGCAGTATTTT.

The rearrangement links TRBV9 to TRBJ2-7; TRBD2 matches at 7 bases. J lost 5 bases, V lost 1 base, and 6 bases had no gene match. The CDR3 totals 14 residues. Germline V gene sequence: CDR1 SGDLS, CDR2 YYNGEE. The CDR3 nucleotides are TGTGCCAGCAGCGTACAGGCGGGAGCGGACGAGCAGTACTTC. This encodes CASSVQAGADEQYF. Full variable domain (remainder filled in from reference TRBV9 and TRBJ2-7): DSGVTQTPKHLITATGQRVTLRCSPRSGDLSVYWYQQSLDQGLQFLIQYYNGEERAKGNILERFSAQQFPDLHSELNLSSLELGDSALYFCASSVQAGADEQYFGPGTRLTVT.

The chain uses TRBV24-1 and TRBJ2-7, with 7 bases fitting TRBD2. CDR1 KGHDR and CDR2 SFDVKD come from the germline V gene. Trimming at V came to 4 bases and at J to 4 bases, leaving 6 bases not matched to a gene. CDR3 length equals 14 residues. The CDR3 region is CATSDTHGGYEQYF. The DNA of the CDR3 is TGTGCCACCAGTGACACCCACGGGGGGTACGAGCAGTACTTC.

The chain has TRBV5-1 and TRBJ1-3; D not resolved. The V gene's germline CDR1 is SGHRS and CDR2 YFSETQ. This CDR3 is built from 15 residues. The V end lost 0 bases, the J end lost 0 bases, and 7 bases lay between the germline ends. In nucleotides, the CDR3 is TGCGCCAGCAGCTTGGATGGAGTCTCTGGAAACACCATATATTTT. Protein: CASSLDGVSGNTIYF.

This clone was picked up one time. V is TRBV20-1 and J is TRBJ2-1; D is unclear. Per the germline V gene, CDR1 is DFQATT and CDR2 is SNEGSKA (reference sequence). This CDR3 contains 11 residues. The ends were cut back, 6 bases at V and 10 bases at J, with 13 bases in the middle. The chain's CDR3 is CSAQRDIEQFF. As DNA, the CDR3 is TGCAGTGCGCAGCGAGATATAGAGCAGTTCTTC.

The chain uses TRBV9 and TRBJ2-5; D perhaps matches TRBD1 (6 bases). Germline V CDR1 and CDR2: SGDLS, YYNGEE. CDR3 length: 13 residues. Trimming removed 2 bases from V and 5 bases from J, with 10 bases in between. CDR3 residues: CASSVGTMETQYF. The CDR3 DNA sequence: TGTGCCAGCAGCGTTGGGACAATGGAGACCCAGTACTTC. The full variable domain, in which reference TRBV9 and TRBJ2-5 provide the parts outside the CDR3, is DSGVTQTPKHLITATGQRVTLRCSPRSGDLSVYWYQQSLDQGLQFLIQYYNGEERAKGNILERFSAQQFPDLHSELNLSSLELGDSALYFCASSVGTMETQYFGPGTRLLVL.

The table lists this clone with a few counts. In the same sample, other DNA sequences code for this CDR3. The chain combines TRBV15 with TRBJ2-1, with TRBD2 matching 7 bases. Germline V gene lookup returns CDR1 LNHNV and CDR2 YYDKDF (reference sequence). The CDR3 consists of 16 residues. V gave up 0 bases and J gave up 0 bases; unmatched junction bases: 2. The CDR3 here is CATSREASGSYNEQFF. The CDR3 nucleotides read TGTGCCACCAGCAGAGAGGCTAGCGGCTCCTACAATGAGCAGTTCTTC. The whole variable domain, remainder taken from reference TRBV15 and TRBJ2-1, is DAMVIQNPRYQVTQFGKPVTLSCSQTLNHNVMYWYQQKSSQAPKLLFHYYDKDFNNEADTPDNFQSRRPNTSFCFLDIRSPGLGDTAMYLCATSREASGSYNEQFFGPGTRLTVL.

The chain employs TRBV5-5 and TRBJ2-4; TRBD1 agrees at 9 bases. Germline V gene data show CDR1 as SGHKS and CDR2 as YYEKEE (reference sequence). CDR3 length: 19 amino acids. The J segment lost 1 base and the V segment lost 0 bases, leaving 11 bases of the junction unmatched. DNA of the CDR3: TGTGCCAGCAGCTTGGTTTACAGGGGGCTCGAGCTTGCCAAAAACATTCAGTACTTC. Translated: CASSLVYRGLELAKNIQYF.

The chain recombines TRBV7-8 with TRBJ1-5, with a weak D call TRBD1 (5 bases). The CDR3 covers 20 residues. V lost 5 bases and J lost 4, with 30 bases in between. CDR1 is SGHVS and CDR2 is FQNEAQ in the germline V gene. CDR3 nucleotide sequence: TGTGCCAGCAGCAATTCAGAATCGATGCCGGGACGGGAGCAGAATCAGCCCCAGCATTTT. Its translation is CASSNSESMPGREQNQPQHF.

The rearrangement joins TRBV4-1 to TRBJ2-2; 9 bases map to TRBD1. The V gene's germline CDR1 is MGHRA and CDR2 YSYEKL. V gave up 4 bases and J gave up 6 bases; unmatched junction bases: 6. The CDR3 totals 15 residues. CDR3 nucleotides: TGCGCCAGCAGCCGGGGACAGGGATTTCCCGGGGAGCTGTTTTTT. Protein: CASSRGQGFPGELFF.

The V and J genes are TRBV6-5 and TRBJ2-1; D is perhaps TRBD2 (5 bases). V gave up 3 bases and J gave up 8 bases, with 17 bases separating them. Germline CDR1 reads MNHEY; CDR2 reads SVGAGI. CDR3 length: 15 amino acids. The CDR3 sequence is CASSYGSPWRDEQFF. The DNA of the CDR3 is TGTGCCAGCAGTTATGGATCCCCCTGGCGGGATGAGCAGTTCTTC.

This clone was detected once. The J gene is TRBJ2-7, the V gene TRBV5-1, with 9 bases aligning to TRBD1. CDR3 length: 15 residues. CDR1 and CDR2 from the germline V gene are SGHRS and YFSETQ. The V segment lost 0 bases and the J segment 1 base; nucleotides outside the gene matches: 2. CDR3 loop: CASSLGQGGSYEQYF. CDR3 nucleotide sequence: TGCGCCAGCAGCTTGGGACAGGGGGGATCCTACGAGCAGTACTTC.

This clone appeared a few times. The chain joins TRBV19 to TRBJ2-7; 11 bases are shared with TRBD2. Trimming cost V 1 base and J 6 bases; bases outside gene matches: 11. The CDR3 loop spans 17 amino acids. CDR1 LNHDA and CDR2 SQIVND come from the germline V gene (reference sequence). The CDR3 nucleotides are TGTGCCAGTAGTATAGGGGAGACTAGCGGGACAAGGCCCGAGCAGTACTTC. Protein: CASSIGETSGTRPEQYF.

The chain has TRBV28 and TRBJ1-2; TRBD1 aligns across 10 bases. Germline assignment: CDR1 MDHEN and CDR2 SYDVKM. The junction had 5 bases not matched to a gene; V was cut back by 4 bases and J by 9 bases. The CDR3 is 13 residues long. The CDR3: CASSSPGQGRYTF. CDR3 sequence (DNA): TGTGCCAGCAGTTCCCCGGGACAGGGGCGCTACACCTTC.

This clone has a handful of counts. The rearrangement uses TRBV7-2 and TRBJ2-2; a weak D match, TRBD1 (5 bases). The CDR3 is 19 amino acids. The germline V gene encodes CDR1 SGHTA and CDR2 FQGNSA. Trimming cost V 2 bases and J 1 base, with 20 bases left between them. Here the CDR3 reads CASSLYPSRQILNTGELFF. CDR3 nucleotide sequence: TGTGCCAGCAGCTTATACCCCTCCCGACAGATTTTGAACACCGGGGAGCTGTTTTTT.

The chain links TRBV18 to TRBJ2-6; tentative D call: TRBD2 (6 bases). Per germline, CDR1 KGHSH and CDR2 LQKENI. The V and J ends lost 3 bases and 0 bases respectively, with 12 bases between them. CDR3 length: 17 amino acids. The CDR3 reads CASSPGTGGSGANVLTF. The CDR3 DNA sequence: TGTGCCAGCTCACCCGGGACCGGGGGCTCTGGGGCCAACGTCCTGACTTTC.

The chain carries TRBV11-3 and TRBJ1-1; 7 bases line up with TRBD1. CDR3 length: 14 residues. Looked up from germline, CDR1 is SGHNT and CDR2 is YENEEA. The V gene end was trimmed by 2 bases and the J gene end by 3 bases; junction bases not matched to a gene: 3. CDR3 loop: CASSLRTGDTEAFF. DNA for the CDR3: TGTGCCAGCAGCTTAAGGACAGGAGACACTGAAGCTTTCTTT.

The CDR3 reads CASSEEVGLPQTQYF. The CDR3 DNA sequence: TGTGCCAGCAGTGAAGAGGTTGGGCTGCCCCAGACCCAGTACTTC. V gene TRBV2 combines with J gene TRBJ2-5; no reliable D call. Germline assignment: CDR1 SNHLY and CDR2 FYNNEI. Trimming removed 1 base at V and 6 bases at J, with 15 bases between. The CDR3 is 15 residues long.

As DNA, the CDR3 is TGTGCCAGCAGCTTAGCTCTAGCGGGAGGTACCTACGAGCAGTACTTC. It encodes CASSLALAGGTYEQYF. The chain joins TRBV7-9 to TRBJ2-7; TRBD2 matches 11 bases. After removal of 0 bases from V and 2 bases from J, the junction contained 3 bases not matched to a gene. Looked up from germline, CDR1 is SEHNR and CDR2 is FQNEAQ (reference sequence). The CDR3 runs 16 residues. Based on the CDR3 plus reference TRBV7-9 and TRBJ2-7, the full variable domain is DTGVSQNPRHKITKRGQNVTFRCDPISEHNRLYWYRQTLGQGPEFLTYFQNEAQLEKSRLLSDRFSAERPKGSFSTLEIQRTEQGDSAMYLCASSLALAGGTYEQYFGPGTRLTVT.

This clone has more than one count but fewer than ten. The gene calls are TRBV7-8 and TRBJ2-7; 8 bases match TRBD1. The trim removed 1 base at V and 1 base at J, leaving 3 bases unmatched. Germline V gene sequence: CDR1 SGHVS, CDR2 FQNEAQ. The CDR3 covers 15 residues. The CDR3 sequence is CASSLDRGISYEQYF. The CDR3 region has the DNA TGTGCCAGCAGCTTAGACAGGGGGATATCCTACGAGCAGTACTTC.

With regard to this clone: An end of the junction differs from the germline gene, which may be a read error. The chain uses TRBV7-7 and TRBJ2-5, with 7 bases that match TRBD1. Germline V gene sequence: CDR1 SSHAT, CDR2 FNYEAQ (reference sequence). CDR3 length equals 14 residues. The CDR3 spells CASSLEQGWETQYF. The CDR3 DNA is TGTGCTAGCAGCTTAGAACAGGGGTGGGAGACCCAGTACTTC.

The rearrangement joins TRBV28 to TRBJ2-3; 8 bases are shared with TRBD2. Germline loops: CDR1 MDHEN, CDR2 SYDVKM. CDR3 length: 16 residues. V dropped 4 bases and J dropped 4; count of bases not matched to a gene: 10. For the CDR3, the DNA is TGTGCCAGCAGTTCCTTCTCGGGAGGGAGGTCAGATACGCAGTATTTT. It is translated as CASSSFSGGRSDTQYF.

The genes are TRBV29-1 and TRBJ2-7, with 8 bases matching TRBD1. Germline V gene data show CDR1 as SQVTM and CDR2 as ANQGSEA. The J segment lost 6 bases and the V segment lost 6 bases, leaving 19 bases of the junction unmatched. There are 16 residues in the CDR3. CDR3 loop: CSVPAPPRQGAAEQYF. The CDR3 bases are TGCAGCGTCCCCGCCCCCCCCCGGCAGGGGGCGGCCGAGCAGTACTTC.

The chain carries TRBV13 and TRBJ2-6; 7 nucleotides align to TRBD1. Germline V gives CDR1 PRHDT, CDR2 FYEKMQ (reference sequence). V shed 5 bases, J shed 0 bases, and the junction held 10 bases outside the gene matches. This CDR3 is 18 amino acids long. CDR3 loop: CASSPRDSYRSGANVLTF. CDR3 bases: TGTGCCAGCAGCCCCCGGGACAGCTACCGCTCTGGGGCCAACGTCCTGACTTTC.

The chain combines TRBV9 with TRBJ1-2; 9 bases map to TRBD1. Looked up from germline, CDR1 is SGDLS and CDR2 is YYNGEE. The V and J ends lost 3 bases and 5 bases, in that order; junction bases with no gene match: 5. CDR3 length equals 14 residues. The CDR3 loop is CASSAQTGGYGYTF. CDR3 in DNA: TGTGCCAGCAGCGCCCAGACAGGGGGGTATGGCTACACCTTC.

The V gene is TRBV14, the J gene TRBJ1-1, with no clear D. Trimming took 1 base from V and 4 from J, leaving 7 bases between them. Germline-derived CDR1 and CDR2 are SGHDN and FVKESK. This CDR3 region has 13 residues. Here the CDR3 reads CASSQGLSTEAFF. As DNA, the CDR3 is TGTGCCAGCAGCCAAGGGTTGAGCACTGAAGCTTTCTTT.

The chain is built from TRBV3-1 (or the pseudogene TRBV3-2) and TRBJ2-7; 7 nucleotides agree with TRBD2. The length of the CDR3 is 14 residues. V lost 10 bases to trimming and J lost 2 bases; unmatched junction nucleotides: 11. In germline, CDR1 is LGHDT, CDR2 YNNKEL (reference sequence). CDR3 sequence (DNA): TGTGCCAACCCTGCTAGCGGACCAACCTACGAGCAGTACTTC. Its translation: CANPASGPTYEQYF.

This chain joins TRBV6-5 and TRBJ1-5; possible D gene TRBD1, 5 bases. The CDR3 is made up of 13 amino acids. V lost 6 bases and J lost 5, with 11 bases in between. CDR1 MNHEY and CDR2 SVGAGI come from the germline V gene. The DNA for the CDR3 is TGTGCCAGCAGCACGGGACTATATCAGCCCCAGCATTTT. This translates into CASSTGLYQPQHF.